This T cell receptor (beta chain) comes out of a study of human T cells and chemical hapten exposure (dated by TCRdb to the early 2020s). With regard to the full study: For sensitization, 2% DPC in acetone was applied to an approximately 2 cm by approximately 2 cm area of upper inner arm skin. Throughout the study period of roughly 24 weeks, patients also received therapeutic DPC doses to the scalp every week. Patch testing was performed on the upper back with Finn chambers containing 0.01% DPC, and the patch tests were scored after 6 days according to International Contact Dermatitis Research Group standards. The mostly female patient cohort included alopecia areata with under or over 50% scalp involvement, alopecia totalis and alopecia universalis. Libraries were pooled for sequencing, and per-sample TCR yields varied mainly because of small differences in library volumes within the pool. In alopecia patients, the study followed how the peripheral blood TCR repertoire changed in vivo over primary and secondary sensitization to diphenylcyclopropenone (DPC), a hapten. Blood samples were taken from patients before sensitization (week 0) and at 2, 6 and about 24 weeks after DPC sensitization. About 29 alopecia patients gave blood for TCR sequencing at one to four time points (pre-sensitization, 2, 6 and 24 weeks). Broad study findings and their caveats: All patients had alopecia, a presumed autoimmune disease, so their immune response might differ from that of healthy individuals. After repeated subsampling, the strength of the expansion versus patch-test correlation and the threshold at which it became significant changed. Patch test score was positively correlated with the number of PT1 expanded TCRs, with significance at thresholds 8, 16 and 32 but not at 4. Compared with pre-sensitization or healthy control sets, expanded TCRs formed significantly more large CDR3 similarity clusters, which is consistent with antigen-driven responses. DPC sensitization did not change the number of TCRs with a frequency above 1 in 1000, and there was no evidence of changes in global repertoire structure.

The protocol used for the library was RACE. TCRdb records NextSeq 500 as the sequencer. Library preparation attached unique molecular identifiers to individual cDNA molecules for quantitative, reproducible TCR counting. From each blood RNA sample, both TCR alpha and TCR beta chains were sequenced. Regarding the original processing steps: The median number of TCRs per sample was over 95,000, ranging from roughly 20,000 to 690,600. The Decombinator software suite was used to annotate the V, J and CDR3 of the TCR reads. For the PS versus PT1 abundance plots, all samples were subsampled to the same number of TCRs (28,000). TCRs were defined as expanded if absent before sensitization and observed at least eight times at the 2-week time point. The raw public data were reprocessed by TCRdb itself: fastp quality trimming at Q25, MiXCR clonotype calling, in-frame beta chains only. Rows with one shared CDR3 protein collapse into an entry with the most common genes and DNA. The V and J calls shown here were made by TCRdb, not taken from the authors' results. This sample comprises roughly 100,000 distinct CDR3 sequences, 10% to 11% of them detected only once. The top ten clonotypes cover under 3.5% of the sample.

V ends up 7 bases short and J 0 bases short, with an unmatched junction base count of 11. Taken from cysteine to phenylalanine, the CDR3 has 17 residues. The read is trimmed to its CDR3 DNA, 51 bases read in frame from base 1. According to the germline V gene, CDR1 reads MNHNS and CDR2 reads SASEGT. The time point label here, explained by the study, means: pre-sensitization, week 0. The label giving this sample's treatment or condition can be read as: therapeutic diphenylcyclopropenone sensitization with weekly scalp DPC. At every patch-test visit, the blood draw took place before the patch test was put on. Eligible patients were aged 18 to 70, diagnosed with alopecia, deemed suitable for DPC therapy, and excluded if pregnant. Total RNA was isolated from unfractionated whole blood collected in Tempus Blood RNA tubes. As to this clonotype: The antigen it binds to is not known. No base quality information exists; no much larger clone differs at one position.

The starting material was whole blood, obtained in connection with sensitization to the hapten diphenylcyclopropenone (DPC). The chain links TRBV6-1 with TRBJ2-1, and 8 junction bases match TRBD2. This TCR was recovered from a woman in her sixties with alopecia areata. Some clones in this sample may be carry-over from other donors' samples. For the CDR3, the sequence is CASIRAGGRSSYNEQFF. In nucleotides, the sequence is TGTGCCAGCATCAGGGCGGGGGGTCGAAGCTCCTACAATGAGCAGTTCTTC.